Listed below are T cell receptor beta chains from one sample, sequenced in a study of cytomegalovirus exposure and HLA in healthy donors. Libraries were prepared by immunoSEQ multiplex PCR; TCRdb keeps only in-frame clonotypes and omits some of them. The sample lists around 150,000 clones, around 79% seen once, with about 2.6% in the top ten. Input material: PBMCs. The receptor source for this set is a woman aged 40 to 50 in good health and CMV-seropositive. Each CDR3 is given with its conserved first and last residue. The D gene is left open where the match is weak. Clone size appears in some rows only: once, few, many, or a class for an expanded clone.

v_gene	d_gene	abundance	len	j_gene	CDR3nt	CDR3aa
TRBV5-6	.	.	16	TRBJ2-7	TGTGCCAGCAGCTTGGTAACCAAGAGGGATAAGTCCGAGCAGTACTTC	CASSLVTKRDKSEQYF
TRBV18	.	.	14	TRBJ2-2	TGTGCCAGCTCACCACCATTAATACAGGGAGAGCTGTTTTTT	CASSPPLIQGELFF
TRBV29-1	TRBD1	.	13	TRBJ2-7	TGCAGCGTTGGGGGGACAGGGGTCCACGAGCAGTACTTC	CSVGGTGVHEQYF
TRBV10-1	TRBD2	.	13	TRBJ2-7	TGCGCCAGCAGTCCGTCGGGGGGCTACGAGCAGTACTTC	CASSPSGGYEQYF
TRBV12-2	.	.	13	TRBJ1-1	TGTGCAAGTCGCGCGGGTATGAACACTGAAGCTTTCTTT	CASRAGMNTEAFF
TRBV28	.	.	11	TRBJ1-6	TGTGCCAGCAGAACAGATCAACCCCTCCACTTT	CASRTDQPLHF
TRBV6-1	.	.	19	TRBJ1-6	TGTGCCAGCAGTGAAGGGGTCATTGGCAGCCTCGAGGGGGATTCACCCCTCCACTTT	CASSEGVIGSLEGDSPLHF
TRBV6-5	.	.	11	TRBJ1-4	TGTGCCAGCAGTTCAGATGAAAAACTGTTTTTT	CASSSDEKLFF
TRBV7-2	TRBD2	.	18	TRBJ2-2	TGTGCCAGCAGCTTACTAGCGGGAGGGCCCTCGGGGACCGGGGAGCTGTTTTTT	CASSLLAGGPSGTGELFF
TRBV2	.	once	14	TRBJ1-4	TGTGCCAGCAGTGCCGGAGGGTATAATGAAAAACTGTTTTTT	CASSAGGYNEKLFF
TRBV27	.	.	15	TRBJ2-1	TGTGCCAGCAGTTTACGCCTCGGCAGGGTCAATGAGCAGTTCTTC	CASSLRLGRVNEQFF
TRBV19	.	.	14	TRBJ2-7	TGTGCCAGTAGTTTACAGGGCCAGGGCTACGAGCAGTACTTC	CASSLQGQGYEQYF
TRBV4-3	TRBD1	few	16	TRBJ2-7	TGCGCCAGCAGCCAAGCCCGACAGGGGGGCGGCTACGAGCAGTACTTC	CASSQARQGGGYEQYF
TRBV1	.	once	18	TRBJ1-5	TGCACCAGCAGCCCAGGGACAGGGGGGCCCTATAGCAATCAGCCCCAGCATTTT	CTSSPGTGGPYSNQPQHF
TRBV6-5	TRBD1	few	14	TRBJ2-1	TGTGCCAGCAGCGGGACAGGGGAGAGCAATGAGCAGTTCTTC	CASSGTGESNEQFF
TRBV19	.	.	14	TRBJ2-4	TGTGCCAGTCAGACTAGGCCCGCAACGGACATTCAGTACTTC	CASQTRPATDIQYF
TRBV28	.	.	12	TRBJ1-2	TGTGCCAGCAAAGAGGGAGGCTATGGCTACACCTTC	CASKEGGYGYTF